This T cell receptor (beta chain) derives from a study of T cell responses to AZD1222 COVID-19 vaccine. Repertoires were generated with immunoSEQ multiplex PCR, while TCRdb's copy carries only in-frame clones and drops some. The repertoire holds 130,000 to 150,000 clones, roughly 80% seen once, with about 4% in the top ten. On this clone: Its antigen is as yet unknown.

Study-wide findings and caveats: Dominant CD4 TCR responses targeted spike regions 160-218 and 743-854. Baseline serology detected seropositivity in only a handful of AZD1222 recipients.

Germline CDR1 is GTSNPN and CDR2 is SVGIG (reference sequence). This CDR3 has 14 amino acids. Unmatched junction bases numbered 14, after V lost 3 bases and J lost 13 bases. The specimen was peripheral blood, collected on day 0 of MenACWY control vaccination. The receptor was derived from an adult in good health. The chain is built from TRBV30 and TRBJ1-2; 10 positions agree with TRBD1. As DNA, the CDR3 is TGTGCCTGGAGCCCCGGACAGGGGGTCTGGGGGAGCACCTTC. It translates to CAWSPGQGVWGSTF. Together with reference TRBV30 and TRBJ1-2, the CDR3 gives the full variable domain: SQTIHQWPATLVQPVGSPLSLECTVEGTSNPNLYWYRQAAGRGLQLLFYSVGIGQISSEVPQNLSASRPQDRQFILSSKKLLLSDSGFYLCAWSPGQGVWGSTFGSGTRLTVV.